The 25 T cell receptor beta chains below come from one sample, sequenced in a study of shared clonotypes between healthy human individuals. The protocol was immunoSEQ multiplex PCR, while the TCRdb copy is restricted to in-frame clones and leaves out a portion. This sample has 90,000 to 100,000 clones, with roughly 45% found just once. Material: PBMCs. The origin of the receptors is a woman aged 40 to 50 in good health. Some clones in this sample may be carry-over from other donors' samples.

V gene TRBV28 combines with J gene TRBJ1-3; 9 nucleotides agree with TRBD1. The CDR3 is 17 residues long. With V trimmed by 4 bases and J by 0 bases, 7 bases remained unmatched. Germline CDR1 MDHEN, CDR2 SYDVKM. The CDR3 is CASSSPGQGGSGNTIYF. CDR3 coding DNA: TGTGCCAGCAGTTCCCCGGGACAGGGAGGCTCTGGAAACACCATATATTTT.

This clone showed up just a few times. The gene calls are TRBV5-1 and TRBJ2-7; TRBD2 agrees at 9 bases. The CDR3 runs to 15 residues. V lost 4 bases, J lost 1 base, and 6 bases stayed unmatched. Germline CDR1 SGHRS, CDR2 YFSETQ. The CDR3 loop reads CASSISGRTSYEQYF. CDR3 DNA: TGCGCCAGCAGCATTAGCGGGAGAACGTCCTACGAGCAGTACTTC.

The chain couples TRBV25-1 to TRBJ2-7, with D unresolved. V lost 4 bases, J lost 0 bases, and 7 bases lay in between. This CDR3 region has 13 residues. Germline-derived CDR1 and CDR2 are MGHDK and SYGVNS. CDR3 residues: CASSGTISYEQYF. The CDR3 DNA sequence: TGTGCCAGCAGTGGGACCATCTCCTACGAGCAGTACTTC.

The chain recombines TRBV28 with TRBJ2-7; no definite D call. Trimming took off 5 bases at V and 5 bases at J, with 19 bases between the two ends. The length of the CDR3 is 15 residues. Germline V gene lookup returns CDR1 MDHEN and CDR2 SYDVKM. CDR3 coding DNA: TGTGCCAGCAGTCCACTCCAGGTGGGTTTCCACGAGCAGTACTTC. Translating it yields CASSPLQVGFHEQYF.

Concerning this clone itself: With a far larger clone one base away, a read error is the likely cause. This chain connects TRBV6-1 to TRBJ2-5, with D possibly TRBD2 on 5 matching bases. The CDR3 contains 16 residues. Per the germline V gene, CDR1 is MNHNS and CDR2 is SASEGT. The CDR3 loop reads CASGEAQTGTKETQYF. The CDR3 DNA reads TGTGCCAGCGGTGAAGCGCAGACGGGAACGAAAGAGACCCAGTACTTC.

This clone was recorded many times. The chain uses TRBV4-3 and TRBJ2-1, with D possibly matching TRBD1 (6 bases). V lost 1 base, J lost 4 bases, and 11 bases lay in between. The CDR3 extends over 15 amino acids. CDR1 and CDR2 from the germline V gene are LGHNA and YSLEER. The CDR3 region has the DNA TGCGCCAGCAGCCAAGTTGGGGGCGGGTACAATGAGCAGTTCTTC. Protein sequence: CASSQVGGGYNEQFF.

This clone appeared a single time. This chain links TRBV30 with TRBJ1-5, with a weak D call TRBD1 (5 bases). This CDR3 spans 14 amino acids. The germline V gene encodes CDR1 GTSNPN and CDR2 SVGIG (reference sequence). V was shortened by 1 base and J by 7 bases, with 14 bases between the two germline ends. CDR3 nucleotide sequence: TGTGCCTGGAGTGAAAGGGCCCAGGGACAGCCCCAGCATTTT. Protein sequence: CAWSERAQGQPQHF.

The genes are TRBV5-8 and TRBJ2-3, with 9 bases that match TRBD1. The CDR3 spans 15 residues. Germline V gene lookup returns CDR1 SGHTS and CDR2 YDEGEE. V gave up 2 bases and J gave up 5 bases; unmatched junction bases: 6. CDR3 sequence reads: CASSLGGQGIDTQYF. The CDR3 nucleotides are TGTGCCAGCAGCTTAGGGGGACAGGGAATAGATACGCAGTATTTT.

This clone was seen ten or more times. This chain connects TRBV4-2 to TRBJ2-7, with D possibly matching TRBD2 (6 bases). CDR1 LGHNA and CDR2 YNFKEQ come from the germline V gene. The CDR3 consists of 17 residues. With 5 bases removed from V and 5 bases from J, the gap between germline ends came to 25 bases. Here the CDR3 reads CASSDMGRQTGGNEQYF. DNA of the CDR3: TGTGCCAGCAGCGACATGGGAAGACAGACCGGAGGGAACGAGCAGTACTTC.

This clone was detected many times. The genes are TRBV7-6 and TRBJ2-7, with 9 bases matching TRBD2. Germline V CDR1 and CDR2: SGHVS, FNYEAQ. This CDR3 has 15 residues. After removal of 1 base from V and 6 bases from J, the junction contained 7 bases not matched to a gene. CDR3 loop: CASSLVGGRVSEQYF. The CDR3 DNA is TGTGCCAGCAGCTTAGTTGGCGGGAGGGTTTCCGAGCAGTACTTC.

The rearrangement links TRBV30 to TRBJ2-7, with TRBD2 identical over 8 bases. This CDR3 comprises 15 residues. Germline loops: CDR1 GTSNPN, CDR2 SVGIG (reference sequence). With V trimmed by 4 bases and J by 2 bases, 10 bases remained unmatched. DNA for the CDR3: TGTGCCTGGACCAGAGCCTCGGGAGGGCCCTACGAGCAGTACTTC. It is translated as CAWTRASGGPYEQYF.

This chain joins TRBV19 and TRBJ2-3; D uncertain. The CDR3 runs to 15 residues. Trimming cost V 4 bases and J 9 bases, with 20 bases left between them. Germline lookup yields CDR1 LNHDA and CDR2 SQIVND (reference sequence). In DNA form, the CDR3 reads TGTGCCAGTAGTAGATCGACAACGTTTGCGGAAACGCAGTATTTT. It specifies CASSRSTTFAETQYF.

The chain links TRBV15 to TRBJ2-2, with TRBD2 matching 7 bases. Germline V gives CDR1 LNHNV, CDR2 YYDKDF (reference sequence). The CDR3 is made up of 17 amino acids. V gave up 4 bases and J gave up 1 base; unmatched junction bases: 9. CDR3 region: CATSNPGLAENTGELFF. The CDR3 DNA follows: TGTGCCACCAGCAACCCCGGGCTAGCGGAGAACACCGGGGAGCTGTTTTTT.

In regard to this clone: With a much larger clone just one base away, this may be a read error. This chain joins TRBV5-6 and TRBJ1-1; D is unclear. The germline gives CDR1 SGHDT, CDR2 YYEEEE. Trimming removed 3 bases from V and 0 bases from J, with 15 bases in between. The CDR3 is made up of 16 amino acids. The CDR3 loop is CASSSRQSFLNTEAFF. In DNA, the CDR3 is TGTGCCAGCAGCTCCAGACAAAGCTTCCTGAACACTGAAGCTTTCTTT.

V and J are TRBV20-1 and TRBJ1-2; 7 nucleotides align to TRBD1. Per germline, CDR1 DFQATT and CDR2 SNEGSKA (reference sequence). There are 11 residues in the CDR3. Trimming at V came to 5 bases and at J to 6 bases, leaving 3 bases not matched to a gene. CDR3 in DNA: TGCAGTGCTCCTACAGGGGATGGCTACACCTTC. As protein: CSAPTGDGYTF.

The chain couples TRBV2 to TRBJ1-5, with 9 positions matching TRBD1. CDR1 is SNHLY, CDR2 FYNNEI, per germline. The V and J ends lost 5 bases and 7 bases, in that order; junction bases with no gene match: 6. This CDR3 comprises 14 residues. The CDR3 coding sequence is TGTGCCAGCAGTCCCGGGACAGGGAGACAGCCCCAGCATTTT. Its translation is CASSPGTGRQPQHF.

There are a few counts of this clone. V and J are TRBV19 and TRBJ1-2; TRBD1 agrees at 9 bases. After removal of 5 bases from V and 8 bases from J, the junction contained 6 bases not matched to a gene. Germline CDR1 and CDR2: LNHDA and SQIVND (reference sequence). CDR3 length: 13 amino acids. The CDR3 nucleotides read TGTGCCAGTAGTTCTGGGACAGGGCTCGGCTACACCTTC. Protein sequence: CASSSGTGLGYTF. The complete variable domain, with remaining parts taken from reference TRBV19 and TRBJ1-2, reads DGGITQSPKYLFRKEGQNVTLSCEQNLNHDAMYWYRQDPGQGLRLIYYSQIVNDFQKGDIAEGYSVSREKKESFPLTVTSAQKNPTAFYLCASSSGTGLGYTFGSGTRLTVV.

The sample holds many counts of this clone. The chain couples TRBV7-2 to TRBJ2-5; 8 bases fit TRBD2. Germline V gene data show CDR1 as SGHTA and CDR2 as FQGNSA. The V segment lost 0 bases and the J segment 6 bases; nucleotides outside the gene matches: 3. CDR3 length equals 14 residues. DNA for the CDR3: TGTGCCAGCAGCTTAGCCGGGAGGGGGAAGACCCAGTACTTC. As protein: CASSLAGRGKTQYF.

Regarding this clone: Since a far larger clone is one base different, this is likely a read error. This rearrangement joins TRBV7-8 to TRBJ1-1, with TRBD1 as a possible D gene (6 bases). CDR1 and CDR2 from the germline V gene are SGHVS and FQNEAQ. Trimming removed 1 base at V and 1 base at J, with 7 bases between. The CDR3 runs to 14 residues. In DNA, the CDR3 is TGTGCCAGCAGCTTAGGAGGGGGGAACACTGAAGCTTTCTTT. It is translated as CASSLGGGNTEAFF. The whole variable domain, remainder taken from reference TRBV7-8 and TRBJ1-1, is GAGVSQSPRYKVAKRGQDVALRCDPISGHVSLFWYQQALGQGPEFLTYFQNEAQLDKSGLPSDRFFAERPEGSVSTLKIQRTQQEDSAVYLCASSLGGGNTEAFFGQGTRLTVV.

The V gene is TRBV30, the J gene TRBJ1-1; D not resolved. Trimming removed 1 base from V and 0 bases from J, with 6 bases in between. The CDR3 contains 13 residues. Germline assignment: CDR1 GTSNPN and CDR2 SVGIG (reference sequence). CDR3 protein: CAWSGFMNTEAFF. DNA for the CDR3: TGTGCCTGGAGTGGCTTCATGAACACTGAAGCTTTCTTT.

This clone was recorded only once. Other DNA sequences in this sample translate to the same CDR3. The CDR3 bases are TGTGCCAGCAGTTCTTCTCTATATGGCTACACCTTC. Residues: CASSSSLYGYTF. V usage is TRBV28 and J usage is TRBJ1-2; D not certain. The germline CDR1 and CDR2 sequences are MDHEN and SYDVKM. The V and J ends lost 4 bases and 5 bases respectively, with 8 bases between them. This CDR3 has 12 amino acids.

The chain's CDR3 is CASSEDVYRTGELFF. Written as DNA, the CDR3 is TGTGCCAGCAGTGAAGACGTGTATCGCACCGGGGAGCTGTTTTTT. V is TRBV6-1 and J is TRBJ2-2; D remains ambiguous. V was shortened by 1 base and J by 4 bases, with 10 bases between the two germline ends. The CDR3 has 15 residues. Germline assignment: CDR1 MNHNS and CDR2 SASEGT.

About this clone itself: One end of the junction is discordant with germline, which a read error may explain. The rearrangement uses TRBV5-4 and TRBJ1-1, with 8 bases fitting TRBD1. In germline, CDR1 is SGHNT, CDR2 YYREEE (reference sequence). The length of the CDR3 is 15 residues. The CDR3 region is CASSFGQGMNTGAFF. The DNA of the CDR3 is TGTGCCAGCAGCTTCGGACAGGGTATGAACACTGGAGCTTTCTTT.

This clone was counted only a few times. CDR3 residues: CASSLWGGSDGAFF. The CDR3 DNA reads TGTGCCAGCAGTTTATGGGGTGGGAGCGACGGAGCTTTCTTT. The rearrangement joins TRBV27 to TRBJ1-1; D remains unclear. There are 14 residues in the CDR3. Germline V gene sequence: CDR1 MNHEY, CDR2 SMNVEV (reference sequence). V was pared by 1 base and J by 10 bases, with 16 bases between.

The genes are TRBV7-6 and TRBJ2-3, with 8 bases lining up with TRBD2. There are 15 residues in the CDR3. Germline V lookup: CDR1 SGHVS, CDR2 FNYEAQ. The V and J ends lost 3 bases and 0 bases, in that order; junction bases with no gene match: 2. The CDR3 region has the DNA TGTGCCAGCAGCTTGACTAGCGCTAGCACAGATACGCAGTATTTT. Translated, it gives CASSLTSASTDTQYF.